A single sample is the source of the 14 T cell receptor beta chains below, sequenced in a study of T cell repertoires in cytomegalovirus infection (dated by TCRdb to between 2018 and 2021). These reads were obtained on an Illumina HiSeq 1500. The public reads were run again by TCRdb, first through fastp at Q25 and then through MiXCR, and only productive beta chains were kept. Each CDR3 protein appears once, grouped with its most common genes and DNA. This sample comprises over 200,000 distinct CDR3 sequences, roughly an eighth of them detected only once. The top ten hold about 10% of the sample. Sequenced material: PBMCs. The origin of the receptors is a human donor in good health (CMV status not recorded). Some clones in this sample may be carry-over from other donors' samples.

This clonotype was seen ten or more times. This sequence joins TRBV11-3 and TRBJ2-1; 7 nucleotides agree with TRBD2. The V and J ends lost 1 base and 2 bases, in that order; junction bases with no gene match: 5. In germline, CDR1 is SGHNT, CDR2 YENEEA. There are 16 residues in the CDR3. The CDR3 DNA reads as TGTGCCAGCAGCTTAGCGAGCGGGATTACCTACAATGAGCAGTTCTTC. Its translation is CASSLASGITYNEQFF. The full variable domain, completed using reference TRBV11-3 and TRBJ2-1, is EAGVVQSPRYKIIEKKQPVAFWCNPISGHNTLYWYLQNLGQGPELLIRYENEEAVDDSQLPKDRFSAERLKGVDSTLKIQPAELGDSAVYLCASSLASGITYNEQFFGPGTRLTVL.

This clonotype was observed a handful of times. The chain combines TRBV7-2 with TRBJ2-1; D is undetermined. V lost 6 bases and J lost 9, with 18 bases in between. The CDR3 contains 14 residues. Germline CDR1 and CDR2: SGHTA and FQGNSA. CDR3 sequence reads: CASSLPNPLGEQFF. In nucleotides, the CDR3 is TGTGCCAGCAGTCTACCCAACCCTCTCGGTGAGCAGTTCTTC.

This clonotype occurred a few times. This chain joins TRBV28 and TRBJ2-2, with 11 nucleotides matching TRBD2. CDR3 length: 15 residues. V lost 5 bases and J lost 5; bases outside the gene matches: 4. Germline V gene lookup returns CDR1 MDHEN and CDR2 SYDVKM. CDR3 loop: CASSPGLAVTGELFF. CDR3 coding DNA: TGTGCCAGCAGTCCGGGACTAGCGGTAACCGGGGAGCTGTTTTTT.

The chain joins TRBV29-1 to TRBJ2-1, with 7 bases matching TRBD2. Germline lookup yields CDR1 SQVTM and CDR2 ANQGSEA. Germline trimming cut 2 bases from V and 0 bases from J; bases unmatched to any gene: 7. The CDR3 contains 16 residues. CDR3 sequence (DNA): TGCAGCGTTGAACGGTCTAGCGGTGGCTCCTACAATGAGCAGTTCTTC. Residues: CSVERSSGGSYNEQFF.

This clonotype was recorded at least ten times. This sequence joins TRBV28 and TRBJ2-6; maybe TRBD2 (5 bases). V lost 8 bases and J lost 0, with 14 bases in between. The CDR3 is 16 residues long. The germline V gene has CDR1 MDHEN and CDR2 SYDVKM. CDR3 bases: TGTGCCAGCTTCCCGGGATCCTCCTCTGGGGCCAACGTCCTGACTTTC. The encoded protein is CASFPGSSSGANVLTF.

At least ten counts were recorded for this clonotype. The chain couples TRBV2 to TRBJ2-7; D gene unclear. The ends were cut back, 2 bases at V and 0 bases at J, with 17 bases in the middle. The CDR3 runs 17 residues. The germline V gene encodes CDR1 SNHLY and CDR2 FYNNEI. The CDR3 sequence: CASSESLGLGNSYEQYF. The DNA of the CDR3 is TGTGCCAGCAGTGAATCTCTAGGGCTGGGGAACTCCTACGAGCAGTACTTC.

This clonotype was observed many times. V is TRBV2 and J is TRBJ1-2, with 7 bases lining up with TRBD1. J was trimmed by 2 bases and V by 0 bases; bases with no gene match: 0. Germline CDR1 is SNHLY and CDR2 is FYNNEI. The CDR3 sequence is 14 residues long. The CDR3 DNA reads as TGTGCCAGCAGTGAAGCGACAGGGAACTATGGCTACACCTTC. Translation: CASSEATGNYGYTF.

This clonotype was seen only a few times. The rearrangement uses TRBV12-3 or TRBV12-4 and TRBJ2-2; D may correspond to TRBD1 or TRBD2 (6 bases each). The germline V and J ends were trimmed by 9 bases and 2 bases, with 22 bases remaining between them. The CDR3 runs to 17 residues. CDR3 amino acids: CASYMVRGSGNTGELFF. CDR3 in DNA: TGTGCCAGTTACATGGTCAGGGGTAGCGGCAACACCGGGGAGCTGTTTTTT.

Ten or more counts support this clonotype. The chain carries TRBV7-2 and TRBJ2-1; 10 bases are shared with TRBD1. The CDR3 extends over 15 amino acids. Trimming at V came to 1 base and at J to 7 bases, leaving 4 bases not matched to a gene. In germline, CDR1 is SGHTA, CDR2 FQGNSA. The CDR3 bases are TGTGCCAGCAGCTTAGAACCGGGACAGGGGAATGAGCAGTTCTTC. It encodes CASSLEPGQGNEQFF.

This chain links TRBV29-1 with TRBJ2-5; 8 bases line up with TRBD2. Germline CDR1 is SQVTM and CDR2 is ANQGSEA. The CDR3 length is 15 residues. V shed 6 bases and J 5 bases; nucleotides not matched to a gene: 14. The CDR3 sequence: CSVGTSGGMKETQYF. The CDR3 nucleotides read TGCAGCGTGGGGACTAGTGGCGGGATGAAGGAGACCCAGTACTTC.

For this clonotype: A read error is possible here, since a much larger clone lies one base away. This rearrangement joins TRBV12-3 or TRBV12-4 to TRBJ1-1; no firm D call. The CDR3 has 13 amino acids. The CDR3 loop is CASSFEWNTEVFF. CDR3 DNA sequence: TGTGCCAGCAGTTTTGAATGGAACACTGAAGTTTTCTTT.

The rearrangement links TRBV2 to TRBJ2-7, with 7 nucleotides matching TRBD2. The junction had 6 bases not matched to a gene; V was cut back by 2 bases and J by 5 bases. CDR1 is SNHLY and CDR2 is FYNNEI in the germline V gene. The CDR3 runs 14 residues. The CDR3 sequence: CASSEIPGGHEQYF. DNA of the CDR3: TGTGCCAGCAGTGAAATCCCGGGAGGCCACGAGCAGTACTTC.

The table lists this clonotype with many counts. CDR3 sequence: CASREAGVRAQYF. In DNA form, the CDR3 reads TGTGCCAGCAGGGAAGCGGGGGTTAGGGCCCAGTACTTC. The V and J genes are TRBV28 and TRBJ2-5, with 8 bases aligning to TRBD2. The CDR3 is made up of 13 amino acids. The V gene end was trimmed by 6 bases and the J gene end by 9 bases; junction bases not matched to a gene: 9. Germline lookup yields CDR1 MDHEN and CDR2 SYDVKM.

The genes are TRBV29-1 and TRBJ2-7; D is ambiguous. Germline assignment: CDR1 SQVTM and CDR2 ANQGSEA. V shed 0 bases and J shed 1 base, with 7 bases lying between them. The CDR3 is made up of 13 amino acids. The CDR3 sequence is CSVEEKLSYEQYF. The CDR3 region has the DNA TGCAGCGTTGAAGAGAAACTTTCCTACGAGCAGTACTTC.